This T cell receptor beta chain was sequenced during a study of blood T cells in healthy people across ages. The V end lost 3 bases, the J end lost 7 bases, and 12 bases lay between the germline ends. The germline V gene encodes CDR1 MNHEY and CDR2 SMNVEV (reference sequence). The CDR3 is 13 amino acids. Alongside a J-beta primer mix, a sample-barcoded 5' primer served in a second PCR lasting about 7 to 11 cycles. TCRdb re-analysed the 5' RACE reads in MiXCR, keeping a single row per CDR3 protein. The sample records hundreds of thousands of distinct CDR3 sequences, around 43% being singletons. The sample consisted of blood. The J gene is TRBJ1-1, the V gene TRBV27, with a possible D match to TRBD1 (6 bases). This TCR was sampled from a man in his 60s in good health. The CDR3: CASSFRDIGEAFF. CDR3 coding DNA: TGTGCCAGCAGTTTCCGGGACATAGGTGAAGCTTTCTTT.